Described below is a single T cell receptor beta chain sequence and its context. The protocol was immunoSEQ multiplex PCR, while the TCRdb copy is restricted to in-frame clones and leaves out a portion. The table includes 60,000 to 75,000 clones, 87% detected once. The record originates from a study of OX40 agonist ivuxolimab in advanced cancers. Germline lookup yields CDR1 SGHDT and CDR2 YYEEEE. Trimming took 0 bases from V and 5 from J, leaving 6 bases between them. The CDR3 totals 13 residues. This receptor was taken from an adult with an advanced solid tumor such as melanoma, head and neck, liver or kidney cancer. This material consisted of CD4+ or CD8+ T cells sorted from blood, taken in a trial of the OX40 agonist ivuxolimab. This sequence joins TRBV5-6 and TRBJ1-5; possibly TRBD1 for D (5 bases). CDR3 in amino acids: CASSLARDQPQHF. CDR3 bases: TGTGCCAGCAGCTTGGCCAGGGATCAGCCCCAGCATTTT.